A single T cell receptor (beta chain) is shown here with its context. This sample is drawn from a study of blood T cell repertoires in COVID-19. Study information: Some COVID-19 samples were acute and others convalescent; all came from the United States, Italy and Spain.

Clones were read by immunoSEQ multiplex PCR, and TCRdb kept only the in-frame ones, dropping some. The data hold hundreds of thousands of clones, with 81% observed a single time. The receptor comes from an elderly woman with acute or convalescent COVID-19. What was sequenced was peripheral blood.

The CDR3 coding sequence is TGTGCCAGTAGACCCGGGACAGGGCTTTATGGCTACACCTTC. Its translation is CASRPGTGLYGYTF. V is TRBV19 and J is TRBJ1-2; 9 bases match TRBD1. The germline CDR1 and CDR2 sequences are LNHDA and SQIVND (reference sequence). V lost 6 bases and J lost 5; bases outside the gene matches: 7. There are 14 residues in the CDR3.